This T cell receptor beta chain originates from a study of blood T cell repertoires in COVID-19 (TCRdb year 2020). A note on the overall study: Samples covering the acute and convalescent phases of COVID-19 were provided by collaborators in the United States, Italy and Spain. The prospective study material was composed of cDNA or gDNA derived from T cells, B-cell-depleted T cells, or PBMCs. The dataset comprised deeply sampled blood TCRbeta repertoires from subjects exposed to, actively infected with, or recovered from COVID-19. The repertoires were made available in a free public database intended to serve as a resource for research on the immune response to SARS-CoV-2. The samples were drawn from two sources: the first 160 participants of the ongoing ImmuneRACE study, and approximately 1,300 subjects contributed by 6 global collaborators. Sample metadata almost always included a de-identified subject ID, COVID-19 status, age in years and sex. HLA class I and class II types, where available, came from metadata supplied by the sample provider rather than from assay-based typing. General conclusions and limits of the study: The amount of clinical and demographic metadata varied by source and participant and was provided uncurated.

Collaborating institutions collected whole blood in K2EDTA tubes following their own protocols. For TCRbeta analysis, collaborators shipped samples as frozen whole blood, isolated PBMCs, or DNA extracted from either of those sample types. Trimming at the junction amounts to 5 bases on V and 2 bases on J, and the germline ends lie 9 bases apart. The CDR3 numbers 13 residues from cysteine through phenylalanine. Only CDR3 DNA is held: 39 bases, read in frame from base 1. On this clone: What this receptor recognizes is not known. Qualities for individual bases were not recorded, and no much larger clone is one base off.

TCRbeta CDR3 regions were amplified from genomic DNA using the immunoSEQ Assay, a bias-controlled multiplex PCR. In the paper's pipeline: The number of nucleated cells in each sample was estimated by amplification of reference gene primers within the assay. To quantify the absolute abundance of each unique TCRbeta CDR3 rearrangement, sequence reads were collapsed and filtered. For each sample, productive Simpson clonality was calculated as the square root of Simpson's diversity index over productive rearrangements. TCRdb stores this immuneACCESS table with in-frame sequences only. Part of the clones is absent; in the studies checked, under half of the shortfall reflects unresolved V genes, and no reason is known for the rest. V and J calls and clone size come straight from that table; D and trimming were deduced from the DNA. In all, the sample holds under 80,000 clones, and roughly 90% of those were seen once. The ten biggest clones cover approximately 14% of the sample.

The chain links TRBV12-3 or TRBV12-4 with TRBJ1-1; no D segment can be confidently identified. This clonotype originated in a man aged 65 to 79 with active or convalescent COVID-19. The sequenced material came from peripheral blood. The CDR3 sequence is CASSTEANTEAFF. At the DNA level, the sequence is TGTGCCAGCAGTACCGAAGCCAACACTGAAGCTTTCTTT.